One sample yielded the 9 T cell receptor beta chains listed below, sequenced in a study of T cell repertoires in ileal Crohn's disease. Time point denoted: neoterminal ileum biopsy at postoperative endoscopy, about 6 months after surgery. Clones were sequenced by immunoSEQ multiplex PCR, and TCRdb holds only the in-frame ones, with some missing. The sample yields about 13,000 clones, approximately 78% seen once. The sample comprised ileal tissue. These receptors were obtained from an adult with Crohn's disease.

Turning to this clone: The identical CDR3 is also encoded by other nucleotide sequences in the sample. This sequence joins TRBV9 and TRBJ2-3; 7 bases are a match to TRBD2. From germline, CDR1 is SGDLS and CDR2 YYNGEE. Losses at the gene ends were 0 bases for V and 5 bases for J; bases not matched to a gene: 3. The CDR3 has 14 amino acids. The CDR3 loop is CASSVGLAGDTQYF. The CDR3 bases are TGTGCCAGCAGCGTAGGACTAGCAGGAGATACGCAGTATTTT.

In its sample, this clone was seen once. The chain links TRBV7-3 to TRBJ2-1, with D perhaps matching TRBD2 (7 bases). Trimming took off 2 bases at V and 4 bases at J, with 18 bases between the two ends. Germline CDR1 reads SGHTA; CDR2 reads FQGTGA. CDR3 length: 17 residues. The CDR3 nucleotides read TGTGCCAGCAGCTTATCGGGCGGGGGCGAGGGGTACAATGAGCAGTTCTTC. It codes for CASSLSGGGEGYNEQFF.

The gene calls are TRBV28 and TRBJ1-2, with a possible D match to TRBD1 (6 bases). Germline V gene sequence: CDR1 MDHEN, CDR2 SYDVKM. CDR3 length: 13 amino acids. The ends were cut back, 7 bases at V and 4 bases at J, with 13 bases in the middle. CDR3 sequence: CASNPTGSYGYTF. CDR3 nucleotides: TGTGCCAGCAACCCGACAGGATCCTATGGCTACACCTTC.

This chain connects TRBV27 to TRBJ1-2; 9 positions agree with TRBD1. Looked up from germline, CDR1 is MNHEY and CDR2 is SMNVEV (reference sequence). Trimming took 6 bases from V and 8 from J; bases not matched to a gene: 7. This CDR3 has 13 amino acids. The CDR3 protein is CASSTGQGGGYTF. In nucleotides, the CDR3 is TGTGCCAGCAGCACGGGACAGGGTGGCGGCTACACCTTC.

The V call is TRBV10-2, the J call TRBJ1-1; 12 nucleotides line up with TRBD1. The CDR3 spans 14 residues. Germline lookup yields CDR1 WSHSY and CDR2 SAAADI. Losses at the gene ends were 10 bases for V and 9 bases for J; bases not matched to a gene: 12. The CDR3 reads CATGGGQGAQKAFF. DNA of the CDR3: TGCGCCACTGGGGGGGGACAGGGGGCGCAAAAAGCTTTCTTT.

This clone was counted between two and nine times. CDR3 DNA: TGTGCCAGTAGCCCTGGGACTAGCGGGAGTGGCTACAATGAGCAGTTCTTC. Protein sequence: CASSPGTSGSGYNEQFF. V gene TRBV19 combines with J gene TRBJ2-1; 14 nucleotides align to TRBD2. Trimming at V came to 6 bases and at J to 3 bases, leaving 7 bases not matched to a gene. Germline CDR1 LNHDA, CDR2 SQIVND (reference sequence). CDR3 length equals 17 residues.

CDR3 bases: TGTGCCAGCAGTGAGTGGCTAGCGGGAGAGACTAGCTCCTACGAGCAGTACTTC. Encoded protein: CASSEWLAGETSSYEQYF. The chain is built from TRBV2 and TRBJ2-7; the match to TRBD2 covers 10 bases. V was clipped by 3 bases and J by 0 bases; unmatched bases: 11. There are 18 residues in the CDR3. Germline-derived CDR1 and CDR2 are SNHLY and FYNNEI. The variable domain in full, completed from reference TRBV2 and TRBJ2-7, reads EPEVTQTPSHQVTQMGQEVILRCVPISNHLYFYWYRQILGQKVEFLVSFYNNEISEKSEIFDDQFSVERPDGSNFTLKIRSTKLEDSAMYFCASSEWLAGETSSYEQYFGPGTRLTVT.

The chain joins TRBV5-5 to TRBJ2-3; a weak D match, TRBD2 (7 bases). CDR1 is SGHKS and CDR2 is YYEKEE in the germline V gene (reference sequence). V lost 0 bases and J 4 bases, leaving 15 bases between the germline ends. The CDR3 covers 16 residues. The CDR3 loop reads CASSLAGGGRADTQYF. The CDR3 DNA reads as TGTGCCAGCAGCTTGGCTGGGGGGGGGCGGGCAGATACGCAGTATTTT.

The chain carries TRBV27 and TRBJ2-7; 16 positions match TRBD2. The V gene's germline CDR1 is MNHEY and CDR2 SMNVEV (reference sequence). This CDR3 comprises 17 residues. Trimming took 4 bases from V and 5 from J; bases not matched to a gene: 8. The CDR3 is CASSSPGLAGGLNEQYF. CDR3 DNA sequence: TGTGCCAGCAGTTCTCCGGGACTAGCGGGGGGGCTCAACGAGCAGTACTTC.